This T cell receptor (beta chain) stems from a study of regulatory T cells in long-lasting Graves disease. Study-level points and caveats: Favored gene segments in persistent disease were TRBV28, TRBJ1-2 and TRBJ2-5.

The authors built TCR beta libraries using iRepertoire HTBI primers and Arm-PCR of CDR3 regions. TCRdb ran MiXCR on the multiplex PCR reads and lists one entry per CDR3 protein. The sample records about 560,000 distinct CDR3 sequences, more than 15% being singletons. This clonotype was counted only a few times. Its antigen is unknown. The time point is: newly diagnosed GD, antithyroid drugs for less than 3 months. Extracted PBMC RNA gave rise to the TCR library. Trimming cost V 0 bases and J 3 bases, with 12 bases left between them. This CDR3 is 17 amino acids long. Germline CDR1 is MNHEY and CDR2 is SVGAGI. Separately, the same data were catalogued under a study of T cells in Graves' hyperthyroidism and ophthalmopathy.

The clonotype originates from a young man with Graves disease. The sequencing here drew on peripheral blood mononuclear cells (PBMCs), taken at new diagnosis, from a patient treated with antithyroid drugs. J is TRBJ1-6 and V is TRBV6-5; D is ambiguous. The DNA of the CDR3 is TGTGCCAGCAGTTACTCCGGGCCCGGGAGCTATAATTCACCCCTCCACTTT. Protein sequence: CASSYSGPGSYNSPLHF.